This TCR beta chain was recovered during a study of blood T cell repertoires in COVID-19. Study-level information: In each case, the material was cDNA or gDNA derived from T cells, B-cell-depleted T cells, or PBMCs.

As processed by the authors: Scientists estimated how many nucleated cells there were by amplifying reference gene primers. Data came from immunoSEQ multiplex PCR; TCRdb stores just in-frame clones and leaves some out. Clone size and the V and J calls come from that table; the DNA yielded D and trimming. The repertoire holds around 100,000 clones, with around 92% as singletons. Losses at the gene ends were 6 bases for V and 2 bases for J; bases not matched to a gene: 6. The germline CDR1 and CDR2 sequences are MDHEN and SYDVKM. This CDR3 has 15 residues. The chain uses TRBV28 and TRBJ1-3, with 8 positions matching TRBD1. The sequence derives from a woman aged 60-75 years with acute or convalescent COVID-19. The sequenced sample was peripheral blood. The CDR3 spells CASRTPQGAGNTIYF. The CDR3 DNA sequence: TGTGCCAGCAGGACCCCACAGGGGGCTGGAAACACCATATATTTT.